The 23 T cell receptor beta chains in this list originate from one sample, sequenced in a study of radiotherapy plus CTLA-4 blockade in lung cancer. Sequencing used immunoSEQ multiplex PCR; TCRdb keeps in-frame clones, though not all of them. The sample has about 80,000 clones, about 86% seen once; the top ten hold around 2%. Sequenced here: peripheral blood, sampled from a patient treated with radiotherapy plus ipilimumab. The receptors come from a human donor with non-small cell lung cancer who had a partial response to radiotherapy plus ipilimumab.

The chain joins TRBV16 to TRBJ1-4; TRBD1 matches 10 bases. This CDR3 spans 14 amino acids. Germline CDR1 reads KGHSY; CDR2 reads FQNENV. Losses at the gene ends were 3 bases for V and 7 bases for J; bases not matched to a gene: 2. CDR3 sequence reads: CASSHGQGGEKLFF. As DNA, the CDR3 is TGTGCCAGCAGCCACGGACAGGGGGGTGAAAAACTGTTTTTT.

V and J are TRBV30 and TRBJ2-2; 10 positions agree with TRBD2. Germline values: CDR1 GTSNPN, CDR2 SVGIG (reference sequence). After removal of 2 bases from V and 7 bases from J, the junction contained 4 bases not matched to a gene. This CDR3 contains 14 residues. In nucleotides, the CDR3 is TGTGCCTGGAGTAGCGGGAGGGGTGTCGGGGAGCTGTTTTTT. This encodes CAWSSGRGVGELFF. Drawing the rest from reference TRBV30 and TRBJ2-2, the complete variable domain is SQTIHQWPATLVQPVGSPLSLECTVEGTSNPNLYWYRQAAGRGLQLLFYSVGIGQISSEVPQNLSASRPQDRQFILSSKKLLLSDSGFYLCAWSSGRGVGELFFGEGSRLTVL.

The rearrangement joins TRBV18 to TRBJ1-5, with D perhaps matching TRBD1 (5 bases). The CDR3 runs to 17 residues. The germline CDR1 and CDR2 sequences are KGHSH and LQKENI. The V end was cut by 4 bases, the J end by 3 bases, with 19 bases between. As DNA, the CDR3 is TGTGCCAGCTCACTTACTTACTCGGACACCTCCAATCAGCCCCAGCATTTT. Its translation is CASSLTYSDTSNQPQHF.

The chain recombines TRBV2 with TRBJ1-2, with D possibly TRBD1 on 6 matching bases. CDR3 length: 15 amino acids. V was pared by 5 bases and J by 3 bases, with 16 bases between. From germline, CDR1 is SNHLY and CDR2 FYNNEI. CDR3 nucleotide sequence: TGTGCCAGCAGTCTTGGGTGGGGGCCAGACTATGGCTACACCTTC. It encodes CASSLGWGPDYGYTF.

This clone was found a few times. The chain has TRBV18 and TRBJ1-4, with 10 bases aligning to TRBD1. This CDR3 region has 20 residues. Trimming cost V 1 base and J 1 base; bases outside gene matches: 12. Per the germline V gene, CDR1 is KGHSH and CDR2 is LQKENI. CDR3 coding DNA: TGTGCCAGCTCACCACGTCGACAGGGGGCCCTGCAGGGAACTAATGAAAAACTGTTTTTT. Amino acids: CASSPRRQGALQGTNEKLFF. Supplemented by reference TRBV18 and TRBJ1-4, the full variable domain reads NAGVMQNPRHLVRRRGQEARLRCSPMKGHSHVYWYRQLPEEGLKFMVYLQKENIIDESGMPKERFSAEFPKEGPSILRIQQVVRGDSAAYFCASSPRRQGALQGTNEKLFFGSGTQLSVL.

The chain couples TRBV11-2 to TRBJ2-1; 12 bases line up with TRBD2. CDR1 and CDR2 (germline): SGHAT, FQNNGV. V gave up 0 bases and J gave up 3 bases; unmatched junction bases: 6. There are 18 residues in the CDR3. The chain's CDR3 is CASSLEGTSGLLYNEQFF. Written as DNA, the CDR3 is TGTGCCAGCAGCTTAGAAGGGACTAGCGGGCTTCTCTACAATGAGCAGTTCTTC.

V is TRBV7-9 and J is TRBJ2-5, with D unclear. Germline values: CDR1 SEHNR, CDR2 FQNEAQ (reference sequence). Deletions cut 4 bases from V and 3 bases from J, with 3 bases between. The CDR3 covers 11 residues. DNA of the CDR3: TGTGCCAGCAGCTCAGAAGAGACCCAGTACTTC. It yields the protein CASSSEETQYF.

This sequence joins TRBV7-2 and TRBJ2-5, with 10 positions matching TRBD2. From germline, CDR1 is SGHTA and CDR2 FQGNSA. The CDR3 extends over 14 amino acids. J was trimmed by 5 bases and V by 5 bases; bases with no gene match: 5. CDR3 DNA sequence: TGTGCCAGCAGCCGGAGCGGGAGGGGTGAGACCCAGTACTTC. Its translation is CASSRSGRGETQYF.

This chain uses TRBV18 with TRBJ1-1; no clear D gene. From germline, CDR1 is KGHSH and CDR2 LQKENI. Trimming left V 0 bases short and J 4 bases short, with 12 bases between. The CDR3 totals 15 residues. CDR3 nucleotide sequence: TGTGCCAGCTCACCACCTAAGGACGGGGTCACTGAAGCTTTCTTT. Translated, it gives CASSPPKDGVTEAFF.

The rearrangement uses TRBV5-1 and TRBJ2-7; no reliable D call. Germline assignment: CDR1 SGHRS and CDR2 YFSETQ. The germline V and J ends were trimmed by 1 base and 4 bases, with 9 bases remaining between them. The CDR3 consists of 13 residues. The CDR3 spells CASSLQATYEQYF. The CDR3, as DNA: TGCGCCAGCAGCTTGCAGGCCACTTACGAGCAGTACTTC. The full variable domain, its missing parts supplied by reference TRBV5-1 and TRBJ2-7, is KAGVTQTPRYLIKTRGQQVTLSCSPISGHRSVSWYQQTPGQGLQFLFEYFSETQRNKGNFPGRFSGRQFSNSRSEMNVSTLELGDSALYLCASSLQATYEQYFGPGTRLTVT.

The chain has TRBV5-1 and TRBJ2-1; 8 bases agree with TRBD2. Germline assignment: CDR1 SGHRS and CDR2 YFSETQ. This CDR3 spans 19 amino acids. After removal of 4 bases from V and 2 bases from J, the junction contained 17 bases not matched to a gene. CDR3 DNA sequence: TGCGCCAGCAGCCACGGAGTATCCGTCTTAGCGGGAACCTACAATGAGCAGTTCTTC. Protein product: CASSHGVSVLAGTYNEQFF.

The chain recombines TRBV27 with TRBJ2-3; 10 bases are a match to TRBD2. V lost 4 bases to trimming and J lost 2 bases; unmatched junction nucleotides: 9. This CDR3 contains 17 residues. Germline V CDR1 and CDR2: MNHEY, SMNVEV (reference sequence). This CDR3 is CASSSRTSGRLTDTQYF. The CDR3 region has the DNA TGTGCCAGCAGTTCCCGGACTAGCGGAAGACTCACAGATACGCAGTATTTT.

The chain recombines TRBV28 with TRBJ1-2; 10 nucleotides line up with TRBD1. The CDR3 covers 14 residues. V trimming: 5 bases; J trimming: 8 bases; junction bases outside the gene matches: 8. CDR1 is MDHEN, CDR2 SYDVKM, per germline. Here the CDR3 DNA reads TGTGCCAGCAGTCCCGCGGGACAGGGGAAGGGCTACACCTTC. Protein: CASSPAGQGKGYTF.

This sequence joins TRBV2 and TRBJ1-1; D may be TRBD1 (6 bases). This CDR3 has 13 amino acids. Trimming pared 6 bases from V and 0 bases from J, leaving 8 bases between. Germline values: CDR1 SNHLY, CDR2 FYNNEI. CDR3 nucleotide sequence: TGTGCCAGCAGGTACAGGGTGAACACTGAAGCTTTCTTT. Amino acid sequence: CASRYRVNTEAFF.

The CDR3 here is CASSLRGAWGGYTF. Written as DNA, the CDR3 is TGTGCCAGCAGTTTAAGGGGCGCTTGGGGTGGCTACACCTTC. The chain carries TRBV28 and TRBJ1-2; D is possibly TRBD1 (5 bases). Germline-derived CDR1 and CDR2 are MDHEN and SYDVKM. Between the trimmed V and J ends, which lost 2 bases and 7 bases, there was a span of 14 bases. This CDR3 comprises 14 residues.

The rearrangement joins TRBV27 to TRBJ2-5, with 10 bases aligning to TRBD2. J was trimmed by 4 bases and V by 4 bases; bases with no gene match: 3. CDR3 length: 14 amino acids. Germline V gene data show CDR1 as MNHEY and CDR2 as SMNVEV (reference sequence). The CDR3: CASSWTSGGETQYF. In nucleotides, the CDR3 is TGTGCCAGCAGTTGGACTAGCGGAGGAGAGACCCAGTACTTC.

V and J are TRBV19 and TRBJ2-5; D is unresolved. Germline V gene data show CDR1 as LNHDA and CDR2 as SQIVND (reference sequence). The CDR3 loop spans 14 amino acids. V lost 4 bases to trimming and J lost 2 bases, with 11 bases between them. CDR3 residues: CASSSLDFQETQYF. CDR3 coding DNA: TGTGCCAGTAGTAGCCTAGACTTTCAAGAGACCCAGTACTTC.

This clone was counted once. J is TRBJ2-1 and V is TRBV27, with TRBD1 matching 7 bases. Trimming removed 2 bases from V and 9 bases from J; junction bases left unmatched: 10. Germline values: CDR1 MNHEY, CDR2 SMNVEV (reference sequence). The CDR3 spans 15 residues. Written as DNA, the CDR3 is TGTGCCAGCAGTTTAGGGAGACAGGGCTGGAGTGAGCAGTTCTTC. This gives the protein CASSLGRQGWSEQFF.

The V call is TRBV11-1, the J call TRBJ1-1, with D possibly matching TRBD1 (5 bases). V was shortened by 2 bases and J by 1 base, with 20 bases between the two germline ends. The CDR3 has 18 amino acids. The germline gives CDR1 SGHAT, CDR2 FQDESV (reference sequence). CDR3: CASSLRPAWGEENTEAFF. The DNA for the CDR3 is TGTGCCAGCAGCTTAAGGCCTGCATGGGGCGAGGAGAACACTGAAGCTTTCTTT.

The V call is TRBV2, the J call TRBJ1-2; possibly TRBD1 for D (6 bases). This CDR3 comprises 11 residues. Germline V gene sequence: CDR1 SNHLY, CDR2 FYNNEI. Trimming took 8 bases from V and 8 from J, leaving 12 bases between them. The chain's CDR3 is CASLGGGGYTF. For the CDR3, the DNA is TGTGCCAGCTTGGGAGGGGGAGGCTACACCTTC.

This sequence joins TRBV5-4 and TRBJ2-7; weak D call: TRBD1 (6 bases). Trimming shortened V by 3 bases and J by 3 bases, and 22 bases separated the two germline ends. The V gene's germline CDR1 is SGHNT and CDR2 YYREEE (reference sequence). This CDR3 has 17 residues. CDR3 nucleotide sequence: TGTGCCAGCAGCTCGTCTCTTGCTTTGCAGGGGAGCTACGAGCAGTACTTC. Translation: CASSSSLALQGSYEQYF.

J is TRBJ2-5 and V is TRBV6-5, with 8 bases fitting TRBD1. The CDR3 totals 13 residues. CDR1 is MNHEY and CDR2 is SVGAGI in the germline V gene. The junction had 3 bases not matched to a gene; V was cut back by 4 bases and J by 5 bases. Here the CDR3 DNA reads TGTGCCAGCAGTTCAGGGGGCTGGGAGACCCAGTACTTC. Encoded protein: CASSSGGWETQYF.

A note on this clone: A read error may produce the germline difference seen at one junction end. The chain joins TRBV15 to TRBJ2-1, with TRBD2 identical over 15 bases. Germline CDR1 is LNHNV and CDR2 is YYDKDF (reference sequence). The CDR3 loop spans 19 amino acids. Written as DNA, the CDR3 is TGTGCCGCCAGCGCCCGGACTAGCGGGGGGGGGAGCTCCTACAATGAGCAGTTCTTC. Translation: CAASARTSGGGSSYNEQFF.